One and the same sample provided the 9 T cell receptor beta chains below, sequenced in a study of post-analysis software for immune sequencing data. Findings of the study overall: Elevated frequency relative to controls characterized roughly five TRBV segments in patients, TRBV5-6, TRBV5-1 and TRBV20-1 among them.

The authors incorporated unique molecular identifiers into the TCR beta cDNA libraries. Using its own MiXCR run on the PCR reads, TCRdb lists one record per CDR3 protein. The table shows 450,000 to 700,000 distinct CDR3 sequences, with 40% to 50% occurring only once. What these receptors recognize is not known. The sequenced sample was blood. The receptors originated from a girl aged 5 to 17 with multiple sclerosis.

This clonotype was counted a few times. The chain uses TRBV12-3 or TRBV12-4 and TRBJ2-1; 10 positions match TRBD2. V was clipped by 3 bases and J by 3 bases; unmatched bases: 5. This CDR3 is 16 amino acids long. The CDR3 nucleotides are TGTGCCAGCAGTTTTTCTTCTAGCGGGAGCTACAATGAGCAGTTCTTC. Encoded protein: CASSFSSSGSYNEQFF.

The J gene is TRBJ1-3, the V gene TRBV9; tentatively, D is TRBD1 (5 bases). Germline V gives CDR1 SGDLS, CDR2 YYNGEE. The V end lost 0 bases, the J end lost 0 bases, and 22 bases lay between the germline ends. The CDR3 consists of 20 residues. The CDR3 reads CASSVDWGTAGIYSGNTIYF. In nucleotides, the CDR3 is TGTGCCAGCAGCGTAGATTGGGGGACGGCCGGAATTTACTCTGGAAACACCATATATTTT.

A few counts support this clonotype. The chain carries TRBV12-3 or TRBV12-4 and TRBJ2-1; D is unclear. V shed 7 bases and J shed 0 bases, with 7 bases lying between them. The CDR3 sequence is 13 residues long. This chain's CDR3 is CASKKSSYNEQFF. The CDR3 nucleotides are TGTGCCAGCAAGAAAAGCTCCTACAATGAGCAGTTCTTC.

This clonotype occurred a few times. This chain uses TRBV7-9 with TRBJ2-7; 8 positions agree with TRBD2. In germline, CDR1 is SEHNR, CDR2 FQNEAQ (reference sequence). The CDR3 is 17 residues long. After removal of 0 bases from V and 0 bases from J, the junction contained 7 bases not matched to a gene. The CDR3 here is CASSLAPLAVSSYEQYF. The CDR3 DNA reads TGTGCCAGCAGCTTAGCTCCACTAGCGGTCAGCTCCTACGAGCAGTACTTC.

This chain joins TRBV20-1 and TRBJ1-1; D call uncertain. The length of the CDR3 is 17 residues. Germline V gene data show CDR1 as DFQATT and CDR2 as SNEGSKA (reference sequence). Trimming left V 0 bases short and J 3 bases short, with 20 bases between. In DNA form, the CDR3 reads TGCAGTGCTAGAGATGGGGTGCGTCTCCCTTTGGACACTGAAGCTTTCTTT. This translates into CSARDGVRLPLDTEAFF.

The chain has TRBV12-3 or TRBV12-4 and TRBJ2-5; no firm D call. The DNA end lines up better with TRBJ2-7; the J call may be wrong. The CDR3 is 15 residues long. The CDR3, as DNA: TGTGCCAGCAGTTTAGACGGCCGTTCCCGCTACGAGCAGTACTTC. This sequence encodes CASSLDGRSRYEQYF.

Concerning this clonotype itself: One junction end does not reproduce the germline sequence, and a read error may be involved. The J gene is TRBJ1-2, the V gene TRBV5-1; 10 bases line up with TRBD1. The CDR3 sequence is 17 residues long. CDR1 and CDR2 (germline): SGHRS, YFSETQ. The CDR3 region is CASILDSGTGANYGYTF. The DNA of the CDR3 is TGCGCCAGCATCTTGGACTCCGGGACAGGGGCCAACTATGGCTACACCTTC.

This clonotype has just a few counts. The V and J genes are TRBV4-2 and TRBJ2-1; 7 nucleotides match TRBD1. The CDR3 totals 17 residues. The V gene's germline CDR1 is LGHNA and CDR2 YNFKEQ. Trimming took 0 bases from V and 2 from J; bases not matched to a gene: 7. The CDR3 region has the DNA TGTGCCAGCAGCCAAGATAAAGGGGGCGCGGCCTACAATGAGCAGTTCTTC. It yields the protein CASSQDKGGAAYNEQFF.

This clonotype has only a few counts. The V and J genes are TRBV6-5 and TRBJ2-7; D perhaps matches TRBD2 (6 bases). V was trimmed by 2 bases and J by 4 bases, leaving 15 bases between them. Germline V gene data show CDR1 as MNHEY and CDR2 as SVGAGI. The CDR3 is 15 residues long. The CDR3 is CASSYQRDLTYEQYF. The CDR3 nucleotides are TGTGCCAGCAGTTACCAAAGGGACTTAACGTACGAGCAGTACTTC.